This T cell receptor beta chain appears in the sequencing data of a study of spatial heterogeneity in lung cancer. Study observations and caveats: In blood, ubiquitous expanded tumor TCRs appeared more at resection than follow-up.

TCRdb called the 5' RACE reads again in MiXCR, with one record for every CDR3 protein. The data show more than 80,000 distinct CDR3 sequences, with approximately 12% seen just once and over 40% held by the top ten. Time point meaning: sample taken at primary tumor resection. Whole RNA was taken from tumor, nontumor lung or frozen PBMC; it was then sequenced unsorted. In this sample, this clonotype turned up a few times. Its target is not known. The TCR comes from a male donor with early-stage non-small cell lung cancer. The specimen was PBMCs, collected at surgery.

This chain's CDR3 is CSVGSWAGPGGTDTQYF. The CDR3 DNA sequence: TGCAGCGTTGGATCTTGGGCGGGGCCCGGGGGCACAGATACGCAGTATTTT. The V call is TRBV29-1, the J call TRBJ2-3; D might be TRBD2 (6 bases). The CDR3 is 17 residues long. Germline CDR1 reads SQVTM; CDR2 reads ANQGSEA. Trimming removed 4 bases at V and 1 base at J, with 21 bases between.